The 3 T cell receptor beta chains presented below share a single source sample, sequenced in a study of blood T cell repertoires in COVID-19. Some clones are missing from TCRdb's copy, which holds only in-frame ones; the method was immunoSEQ multiplex PCR. The sample consists of more than 150,000 clones, approximately 87% of them appearing once. Sequenced: peripheral blood. The origin of the receptors is a man aged 65 to 85 with active or convalescent COVID-19.

This rearrangement joins TRBV29-1 to TRBJ1-5, with 9 bases fitting TRBD1. Trimming cost V 4 bases and J 7 bases; bases outside gene matches: 5. The germline V gene encodes CDR1 SQVTM and CDR2 ANQGSEA. CDR3 length equals 13 residues. The DNA for the CDR3 is TGCAGCGTTGGGACAGGGGAGAGCCAGCCCCAGCATTTT. It specifies CSVGTGESQPQHF.

This chain uses TRBV9 with TRBJ2-7, with 9 bases aligning to TRBD2. CDR1 is SGDLS and CDR2 is YYNGEE in the germline V gene. The CDR3 has 15 residues. J was trimmed by 7 bases and V by 0 bases; bases with no gene match: 8. The CDR3 is CASSVDGSGRGEQYF. For the CDR3, the DNA is TGTGCCAGCAGCGTAGATGGTAGCGGGAGAGGTGAGCAGTACTTC.

This sequence joins TRBV9 and TRBJ2-1; weak D call: TRBD2 (5 bases). The V and J ends lost 3 bases and 9 bases respectively, with 16 bases between them. Germline V gives CDR1 SGDLS, CDR2 YYNGEE. This CDR3 spans 14 amino acids. CDR3 loop: CASSATRTEGEQFF. Here the CDR3 DNA reads TGTGCCAGCAGCGCCACTCGGACCGAGGGTGAGCAGTTCTTC.